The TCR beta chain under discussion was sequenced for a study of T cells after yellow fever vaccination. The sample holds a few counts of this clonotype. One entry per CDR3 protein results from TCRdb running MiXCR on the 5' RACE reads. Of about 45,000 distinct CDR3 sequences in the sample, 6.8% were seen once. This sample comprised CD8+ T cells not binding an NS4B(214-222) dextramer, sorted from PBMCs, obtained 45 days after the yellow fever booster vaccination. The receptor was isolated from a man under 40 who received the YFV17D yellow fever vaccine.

The CDR3 nucleotides are TGTGCCAGCAGTTACTCGAGCTTCTCCCATCCGCATGAGCAGTTCTTC. It codes for CASSYSSFSHPHEQFF. The chain uses TRBV6-5 and TRBJ2-1; D uncertain. CDR1 MNHEY and CDR2 SVGAGI come from the germline V gene. The CDR3 extends over 16 amino acids. The V gene lost 0 bases and the J gene lost 8 bases, with 17 bases spanning the gap.